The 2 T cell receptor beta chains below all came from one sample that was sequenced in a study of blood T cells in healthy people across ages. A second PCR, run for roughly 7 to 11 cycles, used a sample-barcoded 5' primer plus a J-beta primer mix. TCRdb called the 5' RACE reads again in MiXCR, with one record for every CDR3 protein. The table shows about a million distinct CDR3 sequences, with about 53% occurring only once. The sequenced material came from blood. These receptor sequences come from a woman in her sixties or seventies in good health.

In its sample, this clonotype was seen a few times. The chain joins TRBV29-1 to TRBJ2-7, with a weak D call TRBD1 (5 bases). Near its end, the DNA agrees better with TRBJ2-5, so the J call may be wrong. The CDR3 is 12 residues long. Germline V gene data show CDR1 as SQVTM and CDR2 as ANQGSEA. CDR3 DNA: TGCAGCGTTAGAACAGGAGACAAGACCCAGTACTTC. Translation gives CSVRTGDKTQYF.

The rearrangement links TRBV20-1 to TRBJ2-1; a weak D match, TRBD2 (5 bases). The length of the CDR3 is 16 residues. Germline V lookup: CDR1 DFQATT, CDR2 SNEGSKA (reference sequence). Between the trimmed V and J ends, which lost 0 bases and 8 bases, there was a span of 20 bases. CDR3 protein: CSARDPKRPPDHEQFF. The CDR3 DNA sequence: TGCAGTGCTAGAGATCCTAAGCGGCCCCCGGACCATGAGCAGTTCTTC.